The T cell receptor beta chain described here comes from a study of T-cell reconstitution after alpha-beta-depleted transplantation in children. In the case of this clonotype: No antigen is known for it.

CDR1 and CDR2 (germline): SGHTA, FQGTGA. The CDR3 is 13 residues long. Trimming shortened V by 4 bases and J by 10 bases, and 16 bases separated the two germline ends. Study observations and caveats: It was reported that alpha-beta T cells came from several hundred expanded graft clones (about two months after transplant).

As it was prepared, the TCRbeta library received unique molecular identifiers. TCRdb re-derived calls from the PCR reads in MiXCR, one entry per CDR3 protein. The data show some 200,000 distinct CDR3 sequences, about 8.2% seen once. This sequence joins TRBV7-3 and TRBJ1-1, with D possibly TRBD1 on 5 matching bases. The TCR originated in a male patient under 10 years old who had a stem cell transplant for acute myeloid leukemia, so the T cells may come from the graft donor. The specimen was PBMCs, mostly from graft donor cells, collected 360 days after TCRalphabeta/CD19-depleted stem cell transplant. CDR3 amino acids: CASSSMTVTGAFF. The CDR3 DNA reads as TGTGCCAGCAGCTCCATGACAGTGACGGGAGCTTTCTTT.